The next 19 T cell receptor beta chains were all read from a single sample in a study of T cell responses to AZD1222 COVID-19 vaccine. TCRdb's table, derived via immunoSEQ multiplex PCR, lists solely in-frame clones and lacks some. The table records 90,000 to 120,000 clones, about 90% of them present only once. Sequenced material: peripheral blood, taken on day 0 of AZD1222 vaccination. The receptors were gathered from an adult in good health.

The V call is TRBV6-6, the J call TRBJ1-6; D is uncertain. The CDR3 spans 14 residues. Germline V gene data show CDR1 as MNHNY and CDR2 as SVGAGI (reference sequence). The V end lost 2 bases, the J end lost 6 bases, and 8 bases lay between the germline ends. The chain's CDR3 is CASSYRDLNSPLHF. In nucleotides, the CDR3 is TGTGCCAGCAGTTACCGCGATCTTAATTCACCCCTCCACTTT.

This clone was counted only a few times. The chain carries TRBV18 and TRBJ2-1; D ambiguous. Trimming pared 3 bases from V and 0 bases from J, leaving 3 bases between. This CDR3 is built from 13 residues. Germline assignment: CDR1 KGHSH and CDR2 LQKENI. The CDR3 region is CASSPSSYNEQFF. The CDR3 DNA reads TGTGCCAGCTCACCTAGCTCCTACAATGAGCAGTTCTTC. The full variable domain, with the rest looked up from reference TRBV18 and TRBJ2-1, is NAGVMQNPRHLVRRRGQEARLRCSPMKGHSHVYWYRQLPEEGLKFMVYLQKENIIDESGMPKERFSAEFPKEGPSILRIQQVVRGDSAAYFCASSPSSYNEQFFGPGTRLTVL.

V gene TRBV4-3 combines with J gene TRBJ1-6, with D uncertain. The CDR3 length is 14 residues. The germline gives CDR1 LGHNA, CDR2 YSLEER. Deletions cut 0 bases from V and 11 bases from J, with 11 bases between. CDR3 protein: CASSQDHDGPPLHF. The CDR3 DNA follows: TGCGCCAGCAGCCAAGACCATGACGGACCACCCCTCCACTTT.

This clone was seen once. The chain uses TRBV18 and TRBJ1-2, with D maybe TRBD1 (6 bases). Trimming shortened V by 0 bases and J by 3 bases, and 20 bases separated the two germline ends. This CDR3 is built from 18 residues. Looked up from germline, CDR1 is KGHSH and CDR2 is LQKENI. CDR3 nucleotide sequence: TGTGCCAGCTCACCACCGTCAGGGGCGCGGGGATCGGACTATGGCTACACCTTC. Translation: CASSPPSGARGSDYGYTF.

The rearrangement joins TRBV6-5 to TRBJ2-7; 8 bases agree with TRBD2. After removal of 5 bases from V and 0 bases from J, the junction contained 6 bases not matched to a gene. The CDR3 contains 15 residues. Per germline, CDR1 MNHEY and CDR2 SVGAGI. The CDR3 region has the DNA TGTGCCAGCAGTACCGGAGGGACTAGCTCCTACGAGCAGTACTTC. Translating it yields CASSTGGTSSYEQYF.

The gene calls are TRBV7-2 and TRBJ2-7, with D possibly called TRBD1 or TRBD2 (5 bases each). The CDR3 spans 15 residues. Trimming removed 0 bases at V and 2 bases at J, with 11 bases between. Germline-derived CDR1 and CDR2 are SGHTA and FQGNSA. The CDR3 region has the DNA TGTGCCAGCAGCTTAGCCGGGACGGCGACCTACGAGCAGTACTTC. Amino acid sequence: CASSLAGTATYEQYF.

The chain recombines TRBV7-2 with TRBJ1-1; weak D call: TRBD1 (6 bases). V was shortened by 3 bases and J by 1 base, with 15 bases between the two germline ends. Germline CDR1 and CDR2: SGHTA and FQGNSA. This CDR3 has 16 residues. CDR3 amino acids: CASSFRLGGQNTEAFF. The CDR3 DNA reads TGTGCCAGCAGCTTCCGTCTTGGGGGGCAGAACACTGAAGCTTTCTTT.

CDR3 DNA sequence: TGTGCCAGCAGTTTTTTCGGACAGAATAATTCACCCCTCCACTTT. It encodes CASSFFGQNNSPLHF. The chain carries TRBV28 and TRBJ1-6, with a tentative D call TRBD1 (6 bases). The CDR3 runs to 15 residues. Germline CDR1 is MDHEN and CDR2 is SYDVKM. Trimming pared 3 bases from V and 5 bases from J, leaving 11 bases between.

The V and J genes are TRBV27 and TRBJ1-5; possible D gene TRBD1, 5 bases. The CDR3 is made up of 15 amino acids. V was clipped by 8 bases and J by 2 bases, with 16 bases between them. From germline, CDR1 is MNHEY and CDR2 SMNVEV (reference sequence). CDR3 sequence: CASSRGATGNQPQHF. The CDR3 nucleotides are TGTGCCAGCTCCAGAGGTGCGACAGGCAATCAGCCCCAGCATTTT.

J is TRBJ1-2 and V is TRBV18; no clear D gene. V was clipped by 3 bases and J by 8 bases, with 13 bases between them. Looked up from germline, CDR1 is KGHSH and CDR2 is LQKENI. The CDR3 consists of 13 residues. This CDR3 reads CASSPGSSVGYTF. As DNA, the CDR3 is TGTGCCAGCTCACCGGGATCTTCCGTCGGCTACACCTTC.

This clone was detected only once. The rearrangement links TRBV5-1 to TRBJ1-1; tentatively, D is TRBD1 (6 bases). This CDR3 is built from 16 residues. V lost 5 bases to trimming and J lost 1 base, with 18 bases between them. Germline CDR1 SGHRS, CDR2 YFSETQ. CDR3 in amino acids: CASRVTPGGANTEAFF. The CDR3 bases are TGCGCCAGCAGGGTTACACCGGGGGGCGCGAACACTGAAGCTTTCTTT.

The rearrangement joins TRBV3-1 (or the pseudogene TRBV3-2) to TRBJ2-7; tentatively, D is TRBD2 (6 bases). V lost 2 bases to trimming and J lost 7 bases, with 15 bases between them. The germline V gene encodes CDR1 LGHDT and CDR2 YNNKEL (reference sequence). The length of the CDR3 is 14 residues. The CDR3 sequence is CASSQTTPAGEQYF. CDR3 bases: TGTGCCAGCAGCCAAACCACCCCGGCGGGGGAGCAGTACTTC.

The chain joins TRBV6-2 or TRBV6-3 to TRBJ2-2; no firm D call. The germline CDR1 and CDR2 sequences are MNHEY and SVGEGT. V was pared by 3 bases and J by 5 bases, with 10 bases between. The CDR3 extends over 14 amino acids. The CDR3 DNA sequence: TGTGCCAGCAGTTATAGATTTCAAACCGGGGAGCTGTTTTTT. Its translation: CASSYRFQTGELFF.

The chain has TRBV2 and TRBJ2-5; TRBD1 or TRBD2 may be the D gene (5 bases each). This CDR3 has 12 amino acids. V shed 6 bases and J shed 5 bases, with 10 bases lying between them. Germline V gene lookup returns CDR1 SNHLY and CDR2 FYNNEI. In DNA, the CDR3 is TGTGCCAGCAGGGGGGTTCAGGAGACCCAGTACTTC. It is translated as CASRGVQETQYF.

The chain uses TRBV7-2 and TRBJ1-1, with 7 bases identical to TRBD1. After removal of 5 bases from V and 7 bases from J, the junction contained 19 bases not matched to a gene. This CDR3 spans 17 amino acids. Germline V lookup: CDR1 SGHTA, CDR2 FQGNSA. The CDR3 region has the DNA TGTGCCAGCAGCCTCTCGACAGGGCGTATGATTATAGTTGAAGCTTTCTTT. Translation gives CASSLSTGRMIIVEAFF.

This chain links TRBV9 with TRBJ1-1; the match to TRBD1 covers 7 bases. The CDR3 consists of 14 residues. From germline, CDR1 is SGDLS and CDR2 YYNGEE. The J segment lost 1 base and the V segment lost 4 bases, leaving 4 bases of the junction unmatched. CDR3 amino acids: CASSRGQKNTEAFF. The CDR3 DNA is TGTGCCAGCAGCAGGGGACAGAAGAACACTGAAGCTTTCTTT. The entire variable domain, with the rest obtained from reference TRBV9 and TRBJ1-1, is as follows: DSGVTQTPKHLITATGQRVTLRCSPRSGDLSVYWYQQSLDQGLQFLIQYYNGEERAKGNILERFSAQQFPDLHSELNLSSLELGDSALYFCASSRGQKNTEAFFGQGTRLTVV.

The chain carries TRBV28 and TRBJ1-2, with D perhaps matching TRBD1 (5 bases). Per germline, CDR1 MDHEN and CDR2 SYDVKM. The CDR3 length is 12 residues. V was clipped by 10 bases and J by 4 bases, with 13 bases between them. CDR3 bases: TGTGCCACCTCAGGGTTACTCTATGGCTACACCTTC. It encodes CATSGLLYGYTF.

The chain combines TRBV10-1 with TRBJ1-1; no clear D gene. Trimming removed 3 bases at V and 4 bases at J, with 15 bases between. CDR1 is WNHNN and CDR2 is SYGVQD in the germline V gene (reference sequence). The CDR3 is 15 residues long. The CDR3 loop reads CASSETAGGSTEAFF. Written as DNA, the CDR3 is TGCGCCAGCAGTGAAACGGCAGGTGGTTCCACTGAAGCTTTCTTT.

V usage is TRBV4-1 and J usage is TRBJ2-7; 8 bases are a match to TRBD2. From germline, CDR1 is MGHRA and CDR2 YSYEKL. The ends lost 3 bases at V and 0 bases at J; junction bases unmatched: 4. The CDR3 has 15 amino acids. CDR3: CASSHLSGSSYEQYF. CDR3 coding DNA: TGCGCCAGCAGCCACCTGAGCGGGAGCTCCTACGAGCAGTACTTC.